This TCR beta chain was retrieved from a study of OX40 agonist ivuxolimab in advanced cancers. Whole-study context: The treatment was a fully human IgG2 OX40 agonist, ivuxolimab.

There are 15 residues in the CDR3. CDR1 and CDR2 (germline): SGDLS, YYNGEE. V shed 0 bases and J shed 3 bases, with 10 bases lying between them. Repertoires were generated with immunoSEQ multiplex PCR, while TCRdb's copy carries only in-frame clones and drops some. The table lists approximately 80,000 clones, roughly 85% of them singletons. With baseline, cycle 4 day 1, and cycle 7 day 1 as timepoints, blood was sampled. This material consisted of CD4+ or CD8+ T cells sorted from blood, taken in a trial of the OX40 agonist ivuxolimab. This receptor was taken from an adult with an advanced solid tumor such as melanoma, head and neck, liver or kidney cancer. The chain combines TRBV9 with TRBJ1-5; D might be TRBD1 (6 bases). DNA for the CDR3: TGTGCCAGCAGCGTAGCGGGGGCGAACAATCAGCCCCAGCATTTT. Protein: CASSVAGANNQPQHF.